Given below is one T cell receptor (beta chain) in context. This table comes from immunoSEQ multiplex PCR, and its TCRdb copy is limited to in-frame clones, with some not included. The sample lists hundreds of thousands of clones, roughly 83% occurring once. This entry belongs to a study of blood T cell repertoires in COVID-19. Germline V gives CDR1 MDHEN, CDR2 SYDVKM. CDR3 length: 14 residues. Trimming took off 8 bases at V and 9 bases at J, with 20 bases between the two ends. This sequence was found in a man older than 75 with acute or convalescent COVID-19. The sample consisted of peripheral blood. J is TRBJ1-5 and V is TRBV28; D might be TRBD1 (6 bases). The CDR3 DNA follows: TGTGCCAGCTCAATACAACAGGGCTTGAGGCCCCAGCATTTT. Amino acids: CASSIQQGLRPQHF.